This T cell receptor (beta chain) was obtained from a study of T cells expressing NK-cell markers. Study at large: Sorted CD3+CD56+NKG2C+, CD3+CD56+NKG2C- and CD3+CD56-NKG2C+ T cells supplied TCR beta repertoires.

Study-wide results and limits: Dominant NKG2C+ clonotype frequencies of roughly 1.0-8% of CD8+ T cells were measured in five or six donors. Specificity for HCMV among expanded NKG2C+ T cell clones was not established. For a few donors, these clonotypes were likewise the leading ones in the CD3+CD56-NKG2C+ fraction.

This CDR3 comprises 18 residues. Germline V CDR1 and CDR2: SGDLS, YYNGEE. On this clonotype itself: Its antigen is undetermined.

No DNA is given; TCRdb re-called the 5' RACE reads and lists each CDR3 protein once. This sample carries about 150,000 distinct CDR3 sequences, with roughly a third going to the ten biggest clones. The receptor was isolated from a woman between 45 and 65 years old in good health. The sequencing sample was made of blood T cells: a sorted CD56 or NKG2C T cell subset, CD4+ or CD8+ T cells, or bulk PBMC T cells (not recorded which). The V and J genes are TRBV9 and TRBJ2-1; as DNA is missing, the TRBD2 call by TCRdb cannot be tested. This CDR3 reads CASSDTPTGTSPFDEQFF.